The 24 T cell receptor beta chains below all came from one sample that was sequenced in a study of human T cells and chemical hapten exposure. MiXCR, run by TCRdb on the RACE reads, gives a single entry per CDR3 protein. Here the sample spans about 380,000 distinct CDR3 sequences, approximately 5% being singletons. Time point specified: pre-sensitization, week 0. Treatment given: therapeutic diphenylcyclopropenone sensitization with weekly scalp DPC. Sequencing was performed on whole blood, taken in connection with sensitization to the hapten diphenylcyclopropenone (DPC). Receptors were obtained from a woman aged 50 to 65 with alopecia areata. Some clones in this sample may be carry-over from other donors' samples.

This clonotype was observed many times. The CDR3 sequence: CSAVSGTAYEQYF. For the CDR3, the DNA is TGCAGTGCTGTTTCCGGGACAGCCTACGAGCAGTACTTC. The V and J genes are TRBV20-1 and TRBJ2-7, with 7 bases lining up with TRBD1. V shed 5 bases and J 2 bases; nucleotides not matched to a gene: 6. Looked up from germline, CDR1 is DFQATT and CDR2 is SNEGSKA (reference sequence). This CDR3 comprises 13 residues.

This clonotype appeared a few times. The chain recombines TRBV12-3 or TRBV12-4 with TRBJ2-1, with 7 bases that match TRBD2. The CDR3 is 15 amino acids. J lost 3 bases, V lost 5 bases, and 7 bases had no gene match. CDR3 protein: CASSKAGTNYNEQFF. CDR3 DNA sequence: TGTGCCAGCAGTAAAGCCGGGACTAACTACAATGAGCAGTTCTTC.

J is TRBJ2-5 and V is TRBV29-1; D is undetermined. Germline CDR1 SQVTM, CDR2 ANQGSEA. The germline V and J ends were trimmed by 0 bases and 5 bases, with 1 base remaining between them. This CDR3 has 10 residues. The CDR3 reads CSVEDETQYF. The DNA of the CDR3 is TGCAGCGTTGAAGACGAGACCCAGTACTTC.

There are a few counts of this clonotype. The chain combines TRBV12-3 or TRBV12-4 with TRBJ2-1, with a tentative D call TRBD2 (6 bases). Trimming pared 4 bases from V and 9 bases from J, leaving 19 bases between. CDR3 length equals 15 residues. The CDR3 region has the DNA TGTGCCAGCAGTTCCGAACTAGCTAGTCACACTGAGCAGTTCTTC. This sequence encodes CASSSELASHTEQFF.

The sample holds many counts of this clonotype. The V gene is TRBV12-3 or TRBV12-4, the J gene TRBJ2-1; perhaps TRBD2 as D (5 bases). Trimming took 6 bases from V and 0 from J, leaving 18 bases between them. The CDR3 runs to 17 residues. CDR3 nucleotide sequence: TGTGCCAGCAGATCCTCACGGAGGCCGAGCTCCTACAATGAGCAGTTCTTC. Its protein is CASRSSRRPSSYNEQFF.

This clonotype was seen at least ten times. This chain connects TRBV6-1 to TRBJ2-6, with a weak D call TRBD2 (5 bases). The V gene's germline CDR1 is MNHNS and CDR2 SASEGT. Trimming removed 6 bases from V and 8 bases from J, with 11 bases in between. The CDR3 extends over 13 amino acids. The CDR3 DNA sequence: TGTGCCAGCAGCGAGGGAGCTCCCAACGTCCTGACTTTC. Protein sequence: CASSEGAPNVLTF.

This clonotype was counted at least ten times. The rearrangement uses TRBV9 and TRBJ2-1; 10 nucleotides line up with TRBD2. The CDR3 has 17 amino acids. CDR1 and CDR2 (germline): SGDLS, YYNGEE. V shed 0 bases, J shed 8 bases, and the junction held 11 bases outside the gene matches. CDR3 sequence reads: CASSVGGLAGVGDEQFF. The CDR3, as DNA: TGTGCCAGCAGCGTAGGAGGGCTAGCGGGAGTTGGCGATGAGCAGTTCTTC.

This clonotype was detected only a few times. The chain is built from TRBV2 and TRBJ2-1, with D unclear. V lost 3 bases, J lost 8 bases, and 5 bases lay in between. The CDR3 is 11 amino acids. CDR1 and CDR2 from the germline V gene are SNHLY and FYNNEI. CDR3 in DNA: TGTGCCAGCAGTGAGTACCATGAGCAGTTCTTC. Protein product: CASSEYHEQFF.

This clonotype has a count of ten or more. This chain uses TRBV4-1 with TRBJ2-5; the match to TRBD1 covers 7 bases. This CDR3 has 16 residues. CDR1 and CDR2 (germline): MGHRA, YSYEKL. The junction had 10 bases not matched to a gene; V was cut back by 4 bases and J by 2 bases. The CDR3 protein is CASSLIFGTDQETQYF. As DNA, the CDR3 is TGCGCCAGCAGCCTAATCTTTGGGACAGATCAAGAGACCCAGTACTTC.

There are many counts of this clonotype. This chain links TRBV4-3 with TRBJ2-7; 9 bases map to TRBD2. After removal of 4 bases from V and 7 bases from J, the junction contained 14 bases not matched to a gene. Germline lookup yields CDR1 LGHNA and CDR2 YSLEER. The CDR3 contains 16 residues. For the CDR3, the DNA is TGCGCCAGCAGCCCGCCAGGGGTAGCGGGAGTGAGGGAGCAGTACTTC. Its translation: CASSPPGVAGVREQYF.

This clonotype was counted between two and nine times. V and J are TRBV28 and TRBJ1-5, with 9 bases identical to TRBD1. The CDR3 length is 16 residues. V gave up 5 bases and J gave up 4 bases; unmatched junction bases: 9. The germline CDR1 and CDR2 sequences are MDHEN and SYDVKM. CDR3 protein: CASSPPGQGRNQPQHF. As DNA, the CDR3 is TGTGCCAGCAGTCCACCGGGACAGGGAAGGAATCAGCCCCAGCATTTT.

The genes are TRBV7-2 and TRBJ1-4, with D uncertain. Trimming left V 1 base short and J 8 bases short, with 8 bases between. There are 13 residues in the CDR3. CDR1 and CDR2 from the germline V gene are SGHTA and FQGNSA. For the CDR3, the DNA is TGTGCCAGCAGCTTAGACATAAAAGAAAAACTGTTTTTT. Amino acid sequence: CASSLDIKEKLFF.

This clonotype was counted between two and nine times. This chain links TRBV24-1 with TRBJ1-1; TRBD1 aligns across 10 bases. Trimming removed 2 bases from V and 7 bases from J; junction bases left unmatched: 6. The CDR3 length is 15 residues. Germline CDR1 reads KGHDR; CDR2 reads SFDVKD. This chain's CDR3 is CATSDSGTGEDEAFF. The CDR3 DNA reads TGTGCCACCAGTGATTCCGGGACAGGGGAAGATGAAGCTTTCTTT.

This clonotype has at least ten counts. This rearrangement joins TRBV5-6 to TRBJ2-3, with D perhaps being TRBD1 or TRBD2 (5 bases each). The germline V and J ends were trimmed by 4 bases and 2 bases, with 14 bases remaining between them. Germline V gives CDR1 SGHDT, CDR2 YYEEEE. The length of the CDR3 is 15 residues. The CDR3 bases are TGTGCCAGCAGCCGGGGCACACATTACACAGATACGCAGTATTTT. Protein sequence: CASSRGTHYTDTQYF.

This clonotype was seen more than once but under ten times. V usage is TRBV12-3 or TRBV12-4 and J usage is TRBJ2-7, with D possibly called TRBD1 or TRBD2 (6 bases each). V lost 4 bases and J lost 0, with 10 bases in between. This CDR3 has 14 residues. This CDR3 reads CASSSAGHSYEQYF. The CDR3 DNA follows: TGTGCCAGCAGTTCTGCGGGACACTCCTACGAGCAGTACTTC.

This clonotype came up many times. This CDR3 reads CASSIPQETQYF. In nucleotides, the CDR3 is TGTGCCAGCAGTATCCCCCAAGAGACCCAGTACTTC. The J gene is TRBJ2-5, the V gene TRBV28; D not resolved. Germline loops: CDR1 MDHEN, CDR2 SYDVKM. The germline V and J ends were trimmed by 5 bases and 1 base, with 5 bases remaining between them. This CDR3 comprises 12 residues. Combining the CDR3 with reference TRBV28 and TRBJ2-5 gives the whole variable domain DVKVTQSSRYLVKRTGEKVFLECVQDMDHENMFWYRQDPGLGLRLIYFSYDVKMKEKGDIPEGYSVSREKKERFSLILESASTNQTSMYLCASSIPQETQYFGPGTRLLVL.

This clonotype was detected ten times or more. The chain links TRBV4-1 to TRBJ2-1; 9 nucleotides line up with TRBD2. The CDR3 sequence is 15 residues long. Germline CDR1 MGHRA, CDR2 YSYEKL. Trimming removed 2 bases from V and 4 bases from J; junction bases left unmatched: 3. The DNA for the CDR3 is TGCGCCAGCAGCCAAATGGCGGGGGGGTACAATGAGCAGTTCTTC. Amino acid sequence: CASSQMAGGYNEQFF.

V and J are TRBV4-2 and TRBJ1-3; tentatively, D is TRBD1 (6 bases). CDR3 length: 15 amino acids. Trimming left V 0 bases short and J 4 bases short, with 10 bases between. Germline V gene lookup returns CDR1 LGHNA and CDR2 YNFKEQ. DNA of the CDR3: TGTGCCAGCAGCCAAGACAGGGGAAAGGGAAACACCATATATTTT. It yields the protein CASSQDRGKGNTIYF.

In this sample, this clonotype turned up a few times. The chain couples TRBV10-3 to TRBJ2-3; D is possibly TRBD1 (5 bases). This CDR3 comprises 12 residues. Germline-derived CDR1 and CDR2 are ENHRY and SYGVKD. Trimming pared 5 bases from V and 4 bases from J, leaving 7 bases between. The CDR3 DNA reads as TGTGCCATCAGTAAGGGGTCAGATACGCAGTATTTT. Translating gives CAISKGSDTQYF.

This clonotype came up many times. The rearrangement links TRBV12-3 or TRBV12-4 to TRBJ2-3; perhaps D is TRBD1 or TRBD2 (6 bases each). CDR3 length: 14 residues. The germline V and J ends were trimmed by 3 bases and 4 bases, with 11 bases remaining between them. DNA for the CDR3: TGTGCCAGCAGTTTCGCCGGGGGCCCAGATACGCAGTATTTT. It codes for CASSFAGGPDTQYF.

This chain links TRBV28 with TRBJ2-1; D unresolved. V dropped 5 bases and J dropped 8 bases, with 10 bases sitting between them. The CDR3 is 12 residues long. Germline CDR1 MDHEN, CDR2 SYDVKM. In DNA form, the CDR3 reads TGTGCCAGCAGTCCAACGACGCATGAGCAGTTCTTC. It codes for CASSPTTHEQFF.

The CDR3 region is CASSEGAYEQYF. In DNA, the CDR3 is TGTGCCAGCAGCGAGGGGGCCTACGAGCAGTACTTC. The chain combines TRBV6-2 or TRBV6-3 with TRBJ2-7; TRBD1 is a possible D gene (6 bases). Trimming removed 6 bases from V and 2 bases from J, with 8 bases in between. The CDR3 is 12 residues long. The germline CDR1 and CDR2 sequences are MNHEY and SVGEGT.

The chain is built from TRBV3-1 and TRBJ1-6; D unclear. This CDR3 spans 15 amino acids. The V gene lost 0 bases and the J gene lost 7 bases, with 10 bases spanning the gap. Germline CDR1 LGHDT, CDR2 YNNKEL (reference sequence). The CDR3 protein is CASSQDSVGNSPLHF. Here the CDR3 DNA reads TGTGCCAGCAGCCAAGATAGCGTGGGAAATTCACCCCTCCACTTT.

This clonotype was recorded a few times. The CDR3 region is CASSLKGVSYEQYF. The DNA of the CDR3 is TGTGCCAGCAGTTTGAAGGGGGTCTCCTACGAGCAGTACTTC. The chain couples TRBV12-3 or TRBV12-4 to TRBJ2-7; D perhaps matches TRBD1 (6 bases). V dropped 3 bases and J dropped 0 bases, with 9 bases sitting between them. CDR3 size: 14 residues.